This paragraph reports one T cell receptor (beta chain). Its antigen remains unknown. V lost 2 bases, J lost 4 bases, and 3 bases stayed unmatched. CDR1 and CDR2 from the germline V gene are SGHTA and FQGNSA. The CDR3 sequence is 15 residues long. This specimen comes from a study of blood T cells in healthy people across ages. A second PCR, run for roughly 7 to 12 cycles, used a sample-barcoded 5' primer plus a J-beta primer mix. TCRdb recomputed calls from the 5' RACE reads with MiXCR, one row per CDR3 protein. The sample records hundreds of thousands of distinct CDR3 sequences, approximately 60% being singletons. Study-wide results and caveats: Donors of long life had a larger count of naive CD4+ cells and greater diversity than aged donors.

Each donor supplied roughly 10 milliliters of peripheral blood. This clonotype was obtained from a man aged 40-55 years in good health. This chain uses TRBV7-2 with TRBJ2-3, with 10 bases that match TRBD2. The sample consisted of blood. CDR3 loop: CASSLTLAGADTQYF. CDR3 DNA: TGTGCCAGCAGCTTAACGCTAGCGGGAGCAGATACGCAGTATTTT.